This T cell receptor beta chain was sequenced in a study of vaccination and CD4 T cells after COVID-19. Specified treatment: approximately 11-day PBMC culture with coronavirus spike peptide pools or control peptides (ViraFEST assay). Via ViraFEST, peptide pools expanded antigen-specific T cells before TCR sequencing. Germline values: CDR1 LNHNV, CDR2 YYDKDF (reference sequence). The CDR3 has 16 amino acids. The V gene lost 1 base and the J gene lost 4 bases, with 13 bases spanning the gap. As for this clonotype: Its antigen is not known.

The assay that was used to sequence DNA from cultured CD4+ T cells was the Oncomine TCR Beta short-read assay. Cultures of CD4+ T cells served as the source for extracting genomic DNA. TCRdb reprocessed the PCR reads via MiXCR and lists one record per CDR3 protein. This table has about 12,000 distinct CDR3 sequences, 64% appearing once. This sequence joins TRBV15 and TRBJ1-4; weak D call: TRBD1 (6 bases). The specimen sequenced was CD4+ T cells from blood, cultured in vitro. The TCR originated in a human donor who had recovered from COVID-19. The CDR3 DNA sequence: TGTGCCACCAGCAGAGGGGGGGCAGGAGTTAATGAAAAACTGTTTTTT. Its protein is CATSRGGAGVNEKLFF.